The 9 T cell receptor beta chains given below trace back to one sample, sequenced in a study of radiotherapy plus CTLA-4 blockade in lung cancer. Generated by immunoSEQ multiplex PCR, the TCRdb table keeps only in-frame clones and is missing some. The sample includes about 90,000 clones, approximately 82% seen only once; the top ten take roughly 15%. Source: peripheral blood, taken from a patient treated with radiotherapy plus ipilimumab. The origin of the receptors is a human donor with non-small cell lung cancer that progressed on radiotherapy plus ipilimumab.

The V and J genes are TRBV5-8 and TRBJ1-5; TRBD1 is a possible D gene (5 bases). Germline loops: CDR1 SGHTS, CDR2 YDEGEE. Trimming pared 6 bases from V and 7 bases from J, leaving 20 bases between. The CDR3 runs to 15 residues. The CDR3 nucleotides read TGTGCCAGCAACGGGGGAGGGACGATCGGGCAGCCCCAGCATTTT. It yields the protein CASNGGGTIGQPQHF.

This chain links TRBV7-2 with TRBJ1-1, with a possible D match to TRBD1 (6 bases). This CDR3 is 14 amino acids long. Trimming left V 5 bases short and J 2 bases short, with 12 bases between. Germline V gene data show CDR1 as SGHTA and CDR2 as FQGNSA. The CDR3 is CASSPQGGNTEAFF. In nucleotides, the CDR3 is TGTGCCAGCAGCCCACAGGGTGGCAACACTGAAGCTTTCTTT.

Of note for this clone: At one end the junction does not follow the germline gene, possibly because of a read error. This chain uses TRBV11-3 with TRBJ1-2; D perhaps matches TRBD1 (5 bases). CDR3 size: 11 residues. Germline V gene lookup returns CDR1 SGHNT and CDR2 YENEEA. CDR3 DNA: TGTGCCAGCAGCTCGACAGCCGGGGCCTCCTTC. It translates to CASSSTAGASF.

The chain uses TRBV9 and TRBJ1-2, with D perhaps matching TRBD1 (5 bases). The CDR3 sequence is 12 residues long. Germline loops: CDR1 SGDLS, CDR2 YYNGEE. V was trimmed by 0 bases and J by 8 bases, leaving 8 bases between them. CDR3 residues: CASSVEGPGYTF. The CDR3 DNA is TGTGCCAGCAGCGTAGAGGGGCCCGGCTACACCTTC. Complete variable domain (other parts from reference TRBV9 and TRBJ1-2): DSGVTQTPKHLITATGQRVTLRCSPRSGDLSVYWYQQSLDQGLQFLIQYYNGEERAKGNILERFSAQQFPDLHSELNLSSLELGDSALYFCASSVEGPGYTFGSGTRLTVV.

This rearrangement joins TRBV29-1 to TRBJ1-2; D uncertain. The CDR3 covers 12 residues. V gave up 4 bases and J gave up 1 base, with 7 bases separating them. Germline V gene sequence: CDR1 SQVTM, CDR2 ANQGSEA. CDR3 amino acids: CSVAQINYGYTF. The CDR3 region has the DNA TGCAGCGTTGCCCAGATTAACTATGGCTACACCTTC. Based on the CDR3 plus reference TRBV29-1 and TRBJ1-2, the full variable domain is SAVISQKPSRDICQRGTSLTIQCQVDSQVTMMFWYRQQPGQSLTLIATANQGSEATYESGFVIDKFPISRPNLTFSTLTVSNMSPEDSSIYLCSVAQINYGYTFGSGTRLTVV.

The gene calls are TRBV5-1 and TRBJ2-5; D might be TRBD1 (5 bases). Germline V gene data show CDR1 as SGHRS and CDR2 as YFSETQ. The ends were cut back, 1 base at V and 4 bases at J, with 8 bases in the middle. The CDR3 has 13 amino acids. In DNA, the CDR3 is TGCGCCAGCAGCTTGAGGGGCGCAGAGACCCAGTACTTC. This translates into CASSLRGAETQYF.

V is TRBV15 and J is TRBJ1-5; D might be TRBD1 (6 bases). V was clipped by 4 bases and J by 1 base, with 8 bases between them. Germline CDR1 is LNHNV and CDR2 is YYDKDF (reference sequence). The CDR3 is 14 amino acids. The CDR3 is CATSNQGSNQPQHF. CDR3 nucleotide sequence: TGTGCCACCAGCAACCAGGGGAGCAATCAGCCCCAGCATTTT.

This sequence joins TRBV30 and TRBJ2-2; no definite D call. The V gene's germline CDR1 is GTSNPN and CDR2 SVGIG (reference sequence). The CDR3 runs 11 residues. V lost 0 bases to trimming and J lost 8 bases, with 4 bases between them. CDR3 coding DNA: TGTGCCTGGAGTGTGGGGGGGGAGCTGTTTTTT. Protein sequence: CAWSVGGELFF.

This chain connects TRBV10-3 to TRBJ1-2, with D perhaps TRBD1 (5 bases). Trimming cost V 10 bases and J 8 bases, with 17 bases left between them. CDR3 size: 12 residues. Germline V gene data show CDR1 as ENHRY and CDR2 as SYGVKD. The CDR3 DNA sequence: TGTGCCACCACCCCTTTGGGGGAAGGCTACACCTTC. Translating gives CATTPLGEGYTF.